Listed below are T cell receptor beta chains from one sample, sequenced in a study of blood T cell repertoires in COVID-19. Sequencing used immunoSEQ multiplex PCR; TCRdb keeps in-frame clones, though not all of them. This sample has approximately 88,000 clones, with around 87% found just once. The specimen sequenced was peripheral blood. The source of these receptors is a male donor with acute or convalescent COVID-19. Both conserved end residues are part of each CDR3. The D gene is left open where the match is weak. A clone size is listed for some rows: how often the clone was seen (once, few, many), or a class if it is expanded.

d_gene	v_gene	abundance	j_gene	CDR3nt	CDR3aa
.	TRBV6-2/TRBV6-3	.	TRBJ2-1	TGTGCCAGCAGTTACTCATCGCGCAATGAGCAGTTCTTC	CASSYSSRNEQFF
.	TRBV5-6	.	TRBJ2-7	TGTGCCAGCAGCTTGGTCGGGACGGACGAGGGGGGGTACGAGCAGTACTTC	CASSLVGTDEGGYEQYF
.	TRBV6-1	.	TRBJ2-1	TGTGCCAGCAGTAAAGGCTTCGTCGGACAAAGAAGCTCCTACAATGAGCAGTTCTTC	CASSKGFVGQRSSYNEQFF
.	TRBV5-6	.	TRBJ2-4	TGTGCCAGCAGCCAAACTCTAGCCAAAAACATTCAGTACTTC	CASSQTLAKNIQYF
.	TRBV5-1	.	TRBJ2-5	TGCGCCAGCAGCTCCCTCCTCAGGGACCAAGAGACCCAGTACTTC	CASSSLLRDQETQYF
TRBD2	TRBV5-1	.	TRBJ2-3	TGCGCCAGCAGCCCAACGGGAGGGCAAATGGGAGATACGCAGTATTTT	CASSPTGGQMGDTQYF
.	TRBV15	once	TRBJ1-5	TGTGCCACCAGCAGAGCCGATCAGCCCCAGCATTTT	CATSRADQPQHF
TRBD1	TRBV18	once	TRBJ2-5	TGTGCCAGCTCACCACCCCGGACAGGGGCCCAAGAGACCCAGTACTTC	CASSPPRTGAQETQYF
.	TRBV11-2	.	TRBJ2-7	TGTGCCAGCAGCTTAGATTCGAGCAACGAGCAGTACTTC	CASSLDSSNEQYF
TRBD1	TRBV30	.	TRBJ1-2	TGTGCCTGGAGTGCAGACAGGGTTCTTTATGGCTACACCTTC	CAWSADRVLYGYTF
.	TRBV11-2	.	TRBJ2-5	TGTGCCAGCAGCTTAGAAGGGAAGCGGCAAGAGACCCAGTACTTC	CASSLEGKRQETQYF
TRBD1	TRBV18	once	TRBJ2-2	TGTGCCAGCTCCCGCGGACAGGGGGCTTCGACCGGGGAGCTGTTTTTT	CASSRGQGASTGELFF
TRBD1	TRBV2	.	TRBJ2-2	TGTGCCAGCAGGACGACAGGGGGTGCGAACACCGGGGAGCTGTTTTTT	CASRTTGGANTGELFF
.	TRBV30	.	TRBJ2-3	TGTGCCTGGAGTGCCTCCTTTCCTCCCTTGGATACGCAGTATTTT	CAWSASFPPLDTQYF
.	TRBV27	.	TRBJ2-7	TGTGCCAGCAGTTTATCATTTAGCCCCTGGAACGAGCAGTACTTC	CASSLSFSPWNEQYF
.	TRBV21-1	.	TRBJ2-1	TGTGCCAGCAGCTTACTAGCGGGGGTCAGCTCCTACAATGAGCAGTTCTTC	CASSLLAGVSSYNEQFF
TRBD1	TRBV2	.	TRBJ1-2	TGTGCCAGCAAGGAGGACAGGGATTTTTATGGCTACACCTTC	CASKEDRDFYGYTF